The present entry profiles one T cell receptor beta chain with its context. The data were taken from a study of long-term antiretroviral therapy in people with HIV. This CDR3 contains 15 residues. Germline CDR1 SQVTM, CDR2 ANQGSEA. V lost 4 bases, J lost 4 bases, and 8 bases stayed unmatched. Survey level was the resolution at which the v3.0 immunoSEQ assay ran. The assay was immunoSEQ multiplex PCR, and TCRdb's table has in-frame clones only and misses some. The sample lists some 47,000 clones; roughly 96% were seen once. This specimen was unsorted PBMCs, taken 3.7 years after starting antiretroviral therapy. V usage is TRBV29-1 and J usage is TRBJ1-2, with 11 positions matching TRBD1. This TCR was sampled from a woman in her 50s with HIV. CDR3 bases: TGCAGCGTTGCCGCGGGACAGGGGGACTTCTATGGCTACACCTTC. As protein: CSVAAGQGDFYGYTF. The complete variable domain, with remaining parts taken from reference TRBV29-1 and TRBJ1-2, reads SAVISQKPSRDICQRGTSLTIQCQVDSQVTMMFWYRQQPGQSLTLIATANQGSEATYESGFVIDKFPISRPNLTFSTLTVSNMSPEDSSIYLCSVAAGQGDFYGYTFGSGTRLTVV.